This T cell receptor (beta chain) is drawn from a study of shared clonotypes between healthy human individuals (dated by TCRdb to the early 2020s). In terms of the full investigation: The cohort comprised a couple of women and a few men aged 18 to 49 years. Per donor, three plates each were used for CD4 naive and CD4 memory, two for CD8 naive, and one for CD8 memory. The study deeply sequenced blood TCR repertoires of about five healthy adults to estimate repertoire size and the extent of clonotype sharing between individuals. To increase sequencing depth and limit assay-specific biases, TCR repertoire library preparation and sequencing were carried out by different laboratories using diverse techniques. Leukapheresis yielded between about 0.85 and 9.5 billion PBMCs per donor.

Overall results and qualifications from the work: Naive subsets generally had larger estimated clonotype richness than memory subsets did. The genetic and exposure-history diversity represented was limited by the small number of donors. Pairwise subsampling indicated that sequencing depth was expected to affect the degree of clonotype sharing among donors. Sampling was restricted to blood, and TCR repertoires in tissues likely differ from the TCR repertoires found in blood. Sharing across a few donors was observed for around 5% of naive CD4, under 4% of naive CD8, around 2.5% of memory CD4, and roughly 0.43% of memory CD8 clonotypes. Compared with non-shared clonotypes, the clonotypes found in all four sorted-subset donors had higher generation probabilities. Incomplete sequencing was indicated by rarefaction of sorted-subset datasets, despite the large sequencing depth.

Using the deep immunoSEQ assay, TCR CDR3 regions were amplified from genomic DNA by multiplex PCR. Extracted genomic DNA from each cell subset was distributed evenly across all wells of several immunoSEQ 96-well plates, and each plate was treated as a replicate. Each replicate PCR for sorted subsets received about 220 ng genomic DNA, equal to roughly 29,000 T cell genomes. Purified libraries were measured with a Qubit 3.0 fluorometer, size-checked on a Bioanalyzer 2100, and measured again with the KAPA Library Quantification kit. A separate single-read 150-cycle Illumina NextSeq 550 flow cell was used to sequence each immunoSEQ 96-well plate. Per the source publication's procedure: Because only junctional sequences without quality scores were contained in the immunoSEQ output, filtering matching that applied to full-length reads could not be performed. Sequences were annotated with PyIR, a Python wrapper for IgBLAST v1.9, and V/J genes and CDR3 were assigned using IMGT germline references. Reads were removed for weak V/J assignments (E-value above 1e-6), missing CDR3, stop codons, out-of-frame junctions, or ambiguous translated residues. V3J clonotypes were defined as sequences sharing the same inferred V gene, J gene, and CDR3 amino acid sequence. To compute the percentage overlap between repertoires, the number of shared unique clonotypes was divided by the size of the smaller repertoire. Repertoire richness was assessed with RTK rarefaction, the Chao1 estimator, and Recon v2.1 estimates of unobserved clonotypes. Generation probabilities were computed with OLGA for all TCRbeta clonotypes obtained by the gDNA method from several donors. TCRdb obtained this table from immuneACCESS and retained in-frame rearrangements with V and J assigned. These tables miss some clones; where compared with another copy, unresolved V genes account for less than half of the shortfall, and the remainder is unexplained. V, J and clone size derive from that table, while D and trimming were established from the DNA sequence. Here the sample has 600,000 to 750,000 clones; around 70% occur a single time. The top ten constitute over 1.5% of the sample.

In regard to this clone: The antigen it recognizes is unknown. No base-level quality is on record; no much larger clone is a single base apart.

The donors were healthy, HIV-negative adults with no recently reported acute infections or vaccinations. Every donor was a Caucasian adult living in Nashville, Tennessee, USA. Magnetic negative selection was used to enrich CD4+ T cells, after which naive cells were positively selected on CD45RA and the negative fraction became the memory subset. Blood was collected by leukapheresis, and PBMCs were isolated by Ficoll-Histopaque density gradient centrifugation and then cryopreserved in liquid nitrogen vapor phase. Analytical flow cytometry was used to check the purity and quantity of each magnetically sorted T cell population. Genomic DNA was isolated from every sorted fraction and measured by UV absorbance on a Nanodrop 2000c. What was sequenced was memory CD4+ T cells sorted from blood. Interpreted using the paper, the cell subset or site label stands for: CD45RA-negative fraction. This TCR was sampled from a woman in her thirties in good health.

For the CDR3, the sequence is CASRRQGTTLYSNQPQHF. The nucleotides are TGTGCCAGCAGGAGACAGGGGACAACGCTCTATAGCAATCAGCCCCAGCATTTT. The rearranged chain carries TRBV28 and TRBJ1-5, and 8 bases in between align with TRBD1. CDR1 is given as MDHEN and CDR2 as SYDVKM, both from the germline V gene. Spanning cysteine to phenylalanine, the CDR3 consists of 18 amino acids. The sequence is cut down to CDR3 DNA, 54 bases in frame from base 1. From V the trimming removes 6 bases and from J it removes 0 bases, while the gene matches leave 13 bases of the junction unaccounted for.